This T cell receptor beta chain was captured by sequencing in a study of shared clonotypes between healthy human individuals. Findings and caveats of the study: Clonotype sharing across a handful of donors was observed for 5% to 6.5% of naive CD4 clonotypes.

The data were produced by immunoSEQ multiplex PCR, yet TCRdb's version contains in-frame clones alone and is incomplete. The table includes about 2.5 million clones, about 90% detected once. Note on this clone: Its specificity is unknown.

The V gene's germline CDR1 is LNHDA and CDR2 SQIVND (reference sequence). This CDR3 has 17 amino acids. V dropped 3 bases and J dropped 4; count of bases not matched to a gene: 13. The TCR originated in a young man in good health. Some clones in this sample may be carry-over from other donors' samples. The sequenced sample was naive CD4+ T cells from PBMCs. As to subset: CD45RA+ positively selected. The V call is TRBV19, the J call TRBJ2-3; TRBD1 aligns across 7 bases. The CDR3 loop is CASSIGDSRSPPDTQYF. The CDR3 DNA follows: TGTGCCAGTAGTATTGGGGACAGTCGCTCCCCCCCAGATACGCAGTATTTT.